This T cell receptor beta chain emerged from a study of blood T cells in healthy people across ages. Regarding the study as a whole: The long-lived group displayed more naive CD4+ cells, plus higher diversity, than the aged donors did.

To note about this clonotype: The antigen remains unidentified.

The CDR3 consists of 12 residues. Germline CDR1 and CDR2: KGHSH and LQKENI. Deletions cut 6 bases from V and 11 bases from J, with 16 bases between. A second PCR of roughly 7 to 11 cycles used a sample-barcoded 5' primer and a J-beta primer mix. Every cDNA molecule bore a tag from a template-switch adaptor containing 12 random nucleotides. TCRdb re-analysed the 5' RACE reads in MiXCR, keeping a single row per CDR3 protein. The sample contains over 600,000 distinct CDR3 sequences, around three fifths of which appear only once. Every donor gave roughly 9.2 milliliters of peripheral blood. Per sample, no less than 5 micrograms of total RNA were extracted.

The chain couples TRBV18 to TRBJ2-5; D call uncertain. This TCR was sampled from a man aged 35 to 55 in good health. Sample: blood. Here the CDR3 reads CASSLVDNEQYF. CDR3 nucleotide sequence: TGTGCCAGCTCGCTTGTCGACAATGAGCAGTACTTC.